This is a list of T cell receptor beta chains from one sample in a study of shared T cell receptors in the human thymus. Profiled with immunoSEQ multiplex PCR; TCRdb holds only in-frame clones, not every one. The data show fewer than 700,000 clones, approximately 88% seen once. In addition, the sample was reused for a study of human thymus T cells.

Sequenced input: thymocytes. The source of these receptors is a boy under three years old with a congenital heart defect. Both conserved end residues are part of each CDR3. D genes are given only for firm matches.

d_gene,v_gene,j_gene,CDR3nt,CDR3aa
TRBD1,TRBV28,TRBJ2-7,TGTGCCAGCAGTTTCTGGACAGGGGGTTACTCCTACGAGCAGTACTTC,CASSFWTGGYSYEQYF
.,TRBV18,TRBJ2-7,TGTGCCAGCTCACCGCTTTTGACAGGACCCTCCTACGAGCAGTACTTC,CASSPLLTGPSYEQYF
TRBD1,TRBV5-6,TRBJ2-7,TGTGCCAGCAGCTTGGGACAGGGGAACTACGAGCAGTACTTC,CASSLGQGNYEQYF
.,TRBV19,TRBJ1-5,TGTGCCAGTAGTCGAAGCGGTTATAGCAATCAGCCCCAGCATTTT,CASSRSGYSNQPQHF
TRBD2,TRBV29-1,TRBJ2-7,TGCAGCGTGTCGTTGACTAGCGATTACGAGCAGTACTTC,CSVSLTSDYEQYF
.,TRBV28,TRBJ2-5,TGTGCCAGCAGTTTGTGGGGGGGCCCGACCCAGTACTTC,CASSLWGGPTQYF
TRBD2,TRBV6-4,TRBJ2-1,TGTGCCAGCAGCGCGACTAGCGGCTACAATGAGCAGTTCTTC,CASSATSGYNEQFF
.,TRBV6-1,TRBJ1-1,TGTGCCAGCACCTACCTCGGGAAGGGAGGGACTGAAGCTTTCTTT,CASTYLGKGGTEAFF
TRBD2,TRBV10-1,TRBJ2-7,TGCGCCAGCAGTGCGACTAGCGGCTCCTACGAGCAGTACTTC,CASSATSGSYEQYF
TRBD1,TRBV6-1,TRBJ2-1,TGTGCCAGCAGTACAGGACAGGGCTCCTACAATGAGCAGTTCTTC,CASSTGQGSYNEQFF